This T cell receptor beta chain was captured by sequencing in a study of early T cells in non-severe SARS-CoV-2 infection. Study-wide context: Unpaired chains resulted from sequencing bulk RNA of unsorted whole blood.

Ten or more counts support this clonotype. Its antigen is unknown. V shed 3 bases and J 5 bases; nucleotides not matched to a gene: 9. This CDR3 is 15 amino acids long. Researchers attached unique molecular identifiers to individual cDNA molecules. TCRdb reprocessed the 5' RACE reads with MiXCR, giving one entry per CDR3 protein. The sample lists about 29,000 distinct CDR3 sequences, 5.3% occurring once. Study-wide points: VDJdb matches were skewed toward anti-spike CD8 T cell responses.

The chain combines TRBV12-3 or TRBV12-4 with TRBJ2-5, with 7 bases that match TRBD2. This clonotype was sampled from an adult who was a healthcare worker with PCR-confirmed SARS-CoV-2 infection or an uninfected control (not recorded which). The sample comprised whole blood. CDR3 DNA sequence: TGTGCCAGCAGTTTCGGGCGGGAGAGTGGGGAGACCCAGTACTTC. It encodes CASSFGRESGETQYF.